This T cell receptor (beta chain) derives from a study of memory CD8 T cells in hepatitis C reinfection (dated by TCRdb to between 2016 and 2019). At the level of the whole study: Of the five donors, three spontaneously resolved two consecutive HCV infections, and two cleared a primary infection but developed chronic infection after reinfection. In the reinfection study, participants with a resolved prior HCV infection were followed up every 3 months. Samples from before reinfection were taken anywhere from 55 to 20 weeks prior to reinfection being detected. In roughly 5 donors, the study followed the TCR beta repertoire of virus-specific CD8 T cells over time through an HCV reinfection episode. A case counted as HCV reinfection when an HCV RNA test came back positive after two negative tests taken at least 60 days apart. In two donors, where tetramer+ frequency was high enough, effector (CD127-) and memory (CD127+) tetramer+ CD8 T cells were sorted as separate populations. Between the late 2000s and the early 2010s, 4 or 5 reinfection cases with stored pre-reinfection samples were identified. NS3-1073 was targeted by one donor who resolved both infections and by one donor who became chronically infected, whereas NS5B-2841 was targeted by two other double resolvers. Points the paper makes about the study in general: Across donors, none of the dominant clonotypes turned out to be shared public clonotypes, even when donors targeted the same epitope. The repertoire analyzed may have been affected by the known cross-reactivity of NS3-1073-specific CD8 T cells with an influenza epitope. With only 4 to 6 donors, the study could not reach definitive conclusions about public clonotypes linked to secondary clearance. Resolvers had a narrower pre-reinfection repertoire than chronic donors, which became more focused upon reinfection. Dominant clonotypes expanding at peak reinfection appeared to be recruited from the pre-existing memory pool.

V ends up 7 bases short and J 3 bases short, with an unmatched junction base count of 0. The germline V gene provides CDR1 SGHDT and CDR2 YYEEEE. Reading from cysteine to phenylalanine, the CDR3 counts 13 amino acids. Of all the DNA, just the CDR3 is kept, 39 bases in frame from base 1. Library generation was performed with the immunoSEQ multiplex PCR assay. Genomic DNA was pulled from the sorted cells, and the automated high-throughput method of Adaptive Biotechnologies was used to sequence the TCR beta V, D and J regions. A two-step, bias-controlled multiplex PCR was used to amplify CDR3 regions. Amplified TCR beta libraries were sequenced on an Illumina instrument. The authors processed their data as follows. Demultiplexed reads were processed to lower amplification and sequencing bias, and the IMGT database was used to assign CDR3 sequences to gene families. Repertoire data were analyzed with ImmunoSEQ software version 2.0. Out-of-frame sequences and sequences containing stop codons in the CDR3 were removed from the clonotype lists. Any clonotype with a frequency under 0.01% was left out, since that frequency corresponded to less than one cell. Richness was calculated by dividing observed richness by input cell number, and evenness was calculated by dividing Shannon entropy by log observed richness. Repertoire diversity and the similarity between time points were measured using Simpson diversity and Morisita-Horn overlap indices. Each clonotype was placed into one of four groups: dominant (>1%), sub-dominant (0.5-0.99%), low abundance (0.1-0.49%) or lowest abundance (<0.1%). For the germline index, total nucleotide additions were subtracted from total CDR3 length, and that difference was then divided by total CDR3 length. TCRdb took this table from immuneACCESS and kept in-frame rearrangements with V and J called. Such tables lack part of the clones; where checked against another copy, unresolved V genes explain under half of the gap, and the rest is unexplained. V, J and clone size are taken as reported in that table, and D and trimming were inferred from the DNA itself. The sample table contains about 300 clones; only one count was recorded for about 74% of them. The top ten clones comprise about 19% of the sample.

This clone is hyperexpanded (1% or more) in terms of sample share. No much larger clone exists at a distance of one base, and base qualities are not known. The sample holds other DNA sequences that translate to the same CDR3. The sample's time point label, in plain terms: pre-reinfection, 55 to 20 weeks before reinfection detection. The sorted cells were sequenced directly ex vivo, without any in vitro expansion ahead of TCR sequencing. Donors were people who inject drugs enrolled in the Montreal Acute Hepatitis C Cohort Study (HEPCO) in Canada. Before sorting, cryopreserved peripheral blood mononuclear cells were thawed and used as the source for purifying CD8 T cells. Negative selection with the MACS CD8+ T cell Isolation Kit was used to enrich CD8 T cells. Three different HCV epitope MHC class I tetramers were used to sort HCV-specific cells as viable CD3+ CD8+ tetramer+ cells. Cell sorting was done on a BD FACSAria II sorter with FACSDiva software, and data were analyzed with FlowJo.

In this chain, TRBV5-6 is recombined with TRBJ1-4; a stretch of 10 junction bases matches TRBD1. Sequencing was done on a sample of HCV tetramer-positive CD8+ T cells sorted from blood. The sample's cell subset or site label, in plain terms: HCV epitope-specific MHC class I tetramer+ CD8 T cells. The TCR sequence derives from a man aged 18 to 30 with hepatitis C virus infection. The CDR3 protein: CASGTGANEKLFF. The nucleotide sequence reads TGTGCCAGCGGGACAGGGGCTAATGAAAAACTGTTTTTT.